This T cell receptor (beta chain) emerged from a study of OX40 agonist ivuxolimab in advanced cancers. General notes on the study: Ivuxolimab was an agonistic, fully human IgG2 monoclonal antibody directed against OX40 (CD134), a costimulatory receptor. In the dose-escalation cohort, around 80% of patients were male, and the mean age was roughly 56 years with a range of roughly 20 to 85. Of the 50 to 55 dose-escalation patients, hepatocellular carcinoma was present in roughly 19, melanoma in roughly 15, renal cell carcinoma in 9 and head and neck cancer in 9. Partial responses occurred in three dose-escalation patients: two with cutaneous melanoma and one with hepatocellular carcinoma. Patients were allowed to have had prior anti-PD-1, anti-PD-L1 or anti-CTLA-4 therapy, and around 40% of the dose-escalation patients had previously received checkpoint inhibitors. The monotherapy dose-escalation portion (N ≈ 55 patients) of the phase I ivuxolimab trial is reported in the paper. Intravenous ivuxolimab was administered to patients every 2 weeks at six dose levels: 0.01, 0.1, 0.3, 1.5, 3 and 10 mg/kg. Peripheral TCRbeta sequencing aimed to test whether ivuxolimab altered TCR sequence diversity and caused clonal T-cell expansion. General conclusions and limits of the study: Antigen specificity was not determined for the clonally expanded peripheral T cells. At doses of 0.1 to 3.0 mg/kg, clonal expansion of both CD4+ and CD8+ T cells in blood was seen between baseline and week 6. Low levels of normalized T-cell clonal expansion were also seen in some nonresponding patients. Partial responders in the 0.1-3.0 mg/kg groups had among the lowest normalized peripheral clonal expansion, especially among CD8+ T cells. After ivuxolimab, CD8+ T cells had more expanded clones than CD4+ T cells on average.

As concerns this clone: It has no known antigen specificity. No base-level quality is on record; no much larger clone is a single base apart.

The trial excluded patients who had a history of autoimmune disease or were on systemic immunosuppression. Peripheral blood for TCR sequencing was collected from all dose cohorts at baseline, on cycle 4 day 1, and on cycle 7 day 1. The samples were drawn from a first-in-human, open-label, multicenter phase I dose-escalation trial of ivuxolimab. Adults with locally advanced or metastatic head and neck squamous cell, hepatocellular, melanoma or renal cell carcinoma were enrolled in the trial. Before TCR sequencing, CD4+ T cells and CD8+ T cells from peripheral blood were sorted into separate populations. For sequencing of the TCRbeta CDR3 region, genomic DNA was extracted from the sorted cells. The immunoSEQ Assay was used to sequence the TCRbeta CDR3 regions. TCRdb stores this immuneACCESS table with in-frame sequences only. Part of the clones is absent; in the studies checked, under half of the shortfall reflects unresolved V genes, and no reason is known for the rest. The sample table lists about 20,000 clones, roughly three quarters of them with a count of one. The top ten clones comprise roughly 22% of the sample.

Including the terminal cysteine and phenylalanine, the CDR3 comprises 16 residues. The retained sequence is limited to the CDR3, 48 bases, with the frame set at the first base. From the germline V gene, CDR1 is SGHRS and CDR2 is YFSETQ. V is trimmed back by 0 bases and J by 2 bases, and the junction contains 3 bases that no gene match accounts for. The V and J segments used are TRBV5-1 and TRBJ2-3, and TRBD1 matches 10 of the central bases. This receptor was taken from an adult with an advanced solid tumor such as melanoma, head and neck, liver or kidney cancer. Here the sequenced sample was CD4+ or CD8+ T cells sorted from blood, taken in a trial of the OX40 agonist ivuxolimab. The nucleotide sequence is TGCGCCAGCAGCTTGGGGACAGGGGGAAACACAGATACGCAGTATTTT. Translated, this is CASSLGTGGNTDTQYF.